There are a few counts of the clone carrying this T cell receptor (beta chain). The target antigen is unknown. V lost 1 base to trimming and J lost 4 bases, with 11 bases between them. The length of the CDR3 is 16 residues. Germline lookup yields CDR1 LGHNA and CDR2 YNFKEQ. This sample is drawn from a study of beta chain features in type 1 diabetes. The study, taken as a whole, reports: All four CD4+ subsets of Type 1 diabetes patients contained TCRB CDR3s that were moderately but significantly shorter. The naive, central memory and Treg TCRB repertoires looked more alike in patients than they did in healthy donors. Researchers cautioned that cDNA sequencing could over-represent cells with high TCR expression.

What was sequenced were expressed TCRB transcripts, since all of the isolated RNA had been reverse transcribed. TCRdb's copy holds only in-frame clones and misses some; the assay was immunoSEQ multiplex PCR. The table shows over 650,000 clones, with about 14% occurring only once. V is TRBV4-2 and J is TRBJ2-6; D ambiguous. The sample comprised naive CD4+ T cells from blood. The TCR originated in a man between 18 and 29 years old with type 1 diabetes. The CDR3 here is CASSQVLAGGANVLTF. The CDR3 bases are TGTGCCAGCAGCCAAGTTTTGGCCGGCGGGGCCAACGTCCTGACTTTC.